This T cell receptor (beta chain) was found in a study of blood T cells in healthy people across ages. Together with a sample-barcoded 5' primer, a J-beta primer mix was included in a second PCR lasting roughly 6 to 12 cycles. TCRdb ran MiXCR on the 5' RACE reads and lists one entry per CDR3 protein. The table lists 1.8 million or so distinct CDR3 sequences, more than 35% of them singletons. Whole-study findings and limits: Age advanced and TCR beta diversity per million T cells fell, roughly linearly.

Trimming took 10 bases from V and 3 from J, leaving 15 bases between them. Germline loops: CDR1 SGHTA, CDR2 FQGNSA. This CDR3 is 13 amino acids long. In this sample, this clonotype turned up a few times. The target antigen is unknown. Sequencing was done on a sample of blood. The rearrangement links TRBV7-2 to TRBJ1-2; D is undetermined. This receptor was obtained from a human donor in good health. In DNA form, the CDR3 reads TGTGCCACCCGGTTGGGGTTGGACTATGGCTACACCTTC. It codes for CATRLGLDYGYTF.